A single T cell receptor (beta chain) is shown here with its context. Antigen specificity is unknown. The sample belongs to a study of OX40 agonist ivuxolimab in advanced cancers. General study findings and limits: The antigen specificity of the peripheral T cells (those that were expanded) was not determined. Both blood CD4+ and CD8+ T cells showed clonal growth by week 6 at 0.1 to 3.0 mg/kg. Expansion of clones was among the lowest in partial responders at 0.1-3.0 mg/kg.

Looked up from germline, CDR1 is GTSNPN and CDR2 is SVGIG (reference sequence). The CDR3 runs to 13 residues. Trimming left V 2 bases short and J 9 bases short, with 17 bases between. Sequencing was performed with immunoSEQ multiplex PCR; in TCRdb, only in-frame clones are kept and a portion is missing. The sample carries 45,000 to 60,000 clones, roughly 89% recorded once. This clonotype was sampled from an adult with an advanced solid tumor such as melanoma, head and neck, liver or kidney cancer. Here the sequenced sample was CD4+ or CD8+ T cells sorted from blood, taken in a trial of the OX40 agonist ivuxolimab. The chain uses TRBV30 and TRBJ2-7; weak D call: TRBD1 (5 bases). In DNA form, the CDR3 reads TGTGCCTGGAGTCCCCTGGGGCGCGCCGGGCAGTACTTC. Encoded protein: CAWSPLGRAGQYF.